This T cell receptor beta chain stems from a study of blood T cell repertoires in COVID-19. Turning to the study itself: The United States, Italy and Spain provided the acute and convalescent COVID-19 samples. T cells, B-cell-depleted T cells, or PBMCs supplied cDNA or gDNA.

Trimming shortened V by 5 bases and J by 8 bases, and 18 bases separated the two germline ends. There are 14 residues in the CDR3. Germline CDR1 SGHAT, CDR2 FQNNGV. Source study methods: Amplified reference gene primers provided the basis for estimating nucleated cell counts. Assay: immunoSEQ multiplex PCR; the TCRdb copy retains only in-frame clones and omits some. V and J calls and clone size are copied from that table; D and trimming were computed from the DNA. The sample has around 98,000 clones, roughly 82% seen once. Sequencing was done on a sample of peripheral blood. V is TRBV11-2 and J is TRBJ1-2; D call uncertain. The sequence derives from a man aged 65 to 79 with active or convalescent COVID-19. The CDR3 DNA reads TGTGCCAGCAGCGACCGGGAGGGTATTAGCGGCTACACCTTC. Protein product: CASSDREGISGYTF.